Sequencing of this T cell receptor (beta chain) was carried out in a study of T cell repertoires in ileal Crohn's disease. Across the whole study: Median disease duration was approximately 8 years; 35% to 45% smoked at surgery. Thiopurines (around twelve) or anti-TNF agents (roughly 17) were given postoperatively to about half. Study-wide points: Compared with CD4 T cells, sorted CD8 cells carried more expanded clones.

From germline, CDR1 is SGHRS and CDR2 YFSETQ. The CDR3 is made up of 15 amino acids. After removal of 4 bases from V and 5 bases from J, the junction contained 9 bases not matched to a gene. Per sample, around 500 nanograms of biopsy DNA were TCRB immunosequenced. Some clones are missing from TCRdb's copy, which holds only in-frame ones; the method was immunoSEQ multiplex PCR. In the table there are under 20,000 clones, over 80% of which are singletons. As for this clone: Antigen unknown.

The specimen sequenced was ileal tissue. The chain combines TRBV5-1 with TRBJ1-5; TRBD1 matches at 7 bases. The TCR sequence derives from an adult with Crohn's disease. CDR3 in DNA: TGCGCCAGCAGCCCGGATGGACAGGCGCATCAGCCCCAGCATTTT. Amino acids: CASSPDGQAHQPQHF.